Listed below are T cell receptor beta chains from one sample, sequenced in a study of blood T cell repertoires in COVID-19. Generated by immunoSEQ multiplex PCR, the TCRdb table keeps only in-frame clones and is missing some. Altogether roughly 180,000 clones are present, 85% being singletons, with the ten largest covering under 9.5%. Sequenced material: peripheral blood. These TCRs come from a woman aged 60 to 75 with acute or convalescent COVID-19. Each CDR3 is given with its conserved first and last residue. D genes are given only for firm matches. Only some rows state a clone size, as once, few, many or a class for expanded clones.

D: TRBD1
size: -
J: TRBJ1-5
V: TRBV19
DNA: TGTGCCAGTAGACCGACAGGGACAGCGAACAATCAGCCCCAGCATTTT
CDR3: CASRPTGTANNQPQHF

D: TRBD2
size: -
J: TRBJ2-1
V: TRBV11-3
DNA: TGTGCCAGCAGCTTACTTCGCGGGAGGGGGGCCGTTGGGGATGAGCAGTTCTTC
CDR3: CASSLLRGRGAVGDEQFF

D: -
size: -
J: TRBJ1-3
V: TRBV28
DNA: TGTGCCAGCAGTGGGTTCGGGAACGGAAACACCATATATTTT
CDR3: CASSGFGNGNTIYF

D: TRBD2
size: -
J: TRBJ2-3
V: TRBV5-1
DNA: TGCGCCAGCAGTCAGAGCGGGGGGCGCACAGATACGCAGTATTTT
CDR3: CASSQSGGRTDTQYF

D: TRBD2
size: -
J: TRBJ2-3
V: TRBV14
DNA: TGTGCCAGCAGCCAGCCGGGACTAGCGGGAGGTATCACAGATACGCAGTATTTT
CDR3: CASSQPGLAGGITDTQYF

D: -
size: -
J: TRBJ2-1
V: TRBV5-8
DNA: TGTGCCAGCAGCTTGGGGACTACCTCCTACAATGAGCAGTTCTTC
CDR3: CASSLGTTSYNEQFF

D: TRBD2
size: -
J: TRBJ2-2
V: TRBV30
DNA: TGTGCCTGGAGCCGGGGGGGAAGCACCGGGGAGCTGTTTTTT
CDR3: CAWSRGGSTGELFF

D: TRBD2
size: -
J: TRBJ2-3
V: TRBV18
DNA: TGTGCCAGCTCACGGGGGACTAGCGGGAGTTCTAGCACAGATACGCAGTATTTT
CDR3: CASSRGTSGSSSTDTQYF

D: -
size: -
J: TRBJ1-3
V: TRBV5-6
DNA: TGTGCCAGCAGCTTCCAGGGCCTCTCTGGAAACACCATATATTTT
CDR3: CASSFQGLSGNTIYF

D: TRBD2
size: -
J: TRBJ2-1
V: TRBV7-2
DNA: TGTGCCAGCAGCTCTGGACTAGTTGGTGGTGAGCAGTTCTTC
CDR3: CASSSGLVGGEQFF

D: TRBD1
size: -
J: TRBJ1-5
V: TRBV15
DNA: TGTGCCACCAGCAGAAGACAGGGAAGTCAGCCCCAGCATTTT
CDR3: CATSRRQGSQPQHF

D: -
size: once
J: TRBJ1-1
V: TRBV7-8
DNA: TGTGCCAGCAGCCCTACAGCTCTGACCGACACTGAAGCTTTCTTT
CDR3: CASSPTALTDTEAFF

D: -
size: -
J: TRBJ1-2
V: TRBV30
DNA: TGTGCCTGCTTAGAGGGAGGTTGGAGCTATGGCTACACCTTC
CDR3: CACLEGGWSYGYTF

D: -
size: -
J: TRBJ2-7
V: TRBV10-3
DNA: TGTGCCATCAGTCAGGGGCCGCCCTACGAGCAGTACTTC
CDR3: CAISQGPPYEQYF

D: -
size: -
J: TRBJ2-1
V: TRBV9
DNA: TGTGCCAGCAGGGGGGGAAATGAGCAGTTCTTC
CDR3: CASRGGNEQFF

D: TRBD1
size: -
J: TRBJ1-6
V: TRBV7-6
DNA: TGTGCCAGCAGCTTAGAAGTCAGGGGGGATTCACCCCTCCACTTT
CDR3: CASSLEVRGDSPLHF

D: -
size: -
J: TRBJ1-6
V: TRBV19
DNA: TGTGCCAGTAGCAGGGACTCGACAAATAATTCACCCCTCCACTTT
CDR3: CASSRDSTNNSPLHF

D: -
size: few
J: TRBJ2-7
V: TRBV30
DNA: TGTGCCTGGAGGGGGGGACCTACCGAGCAGTACTTC
CDR3: CAWRGGPTEQYF

D: -
size: -
J: TRBJ1-1
V: TRBV18
DNA: TGTGCCAGCTCACCACCCTCCGGGGTCGTGAACACTGAAGCTTTCTTT
CDR3: CASSPPSGVVNTEAFF

D: -
size: -
J: TRBJ2-1
V: TRBV6-5
DNA: TGTGCCAGCAGTTATAGCGGAACATACAATGAGCAGTTCTTC
CDR3: CASSYSGTYNEQFF

D: TRBD2
size: -
J: TRBJ2-2
V: TRBV13
DNA: TGTGCCAGCAGCCCAGAAGGTTGGCTAGCGGGAGAGGACACCGGGGAGCTGTTTTTT
CDR3: CASSPEGWLAGEDTGELFF

D: TRBD1
size: -
J: TRBJ1-6
V: TRBV2
DNA: TGTGCCAGCGCAACCGACAGGGGCGCTAATAATTCACCCCTCCACTTT
CDR3: CASATDRGANNSPLHF

D: TRBD1
size: -
J: TRBJ1-2
V: TRBV5-1
DNA: TGCGCCAGCAGCTTGATAGGGACAGGGGGCCATGGCTACACCTTC
CDR3: CASSLIGTGGHGYTF

D: -
size: -
J: TRBJ1-6
V: TRBV3-1/TRBV3-2
DNA: TGTGCCAGCAGCCAAGGAGCGGGGGTTGGGTCACCCCTCCACTTT
CDR3: CASSQGAGVGSPLHF

D: -
size: -
J: TRBJ2-6
V: TRBV9
DNA: TGTGCCAGCAGCGTAGCTGGACAGAGTTCCTCTGGGGCCAACGTCCTGACTTTC
CDR3: CASSVAGQSSSGANVLTF

D: -
size: -
J: TRBJ2-5
V: TRBV21-1
DNA: TGTGCCAGCAGCCCGCGGGATGTCAAACAAGAGACCCAGTACTTC
CDR3: CASSPRDVKQETQYF

D: -
size: -
J: TRBJ2-3
V: TRBV6-6
DNA: TGTGCCAGCACCCCCGACTCTCTTTCAGATACGCAGTATTTT
CDR3: CASTPDSLSDTQYF